The 10 T cell receptor beta chains listed next were all sequenced from one sample in a study of shared clonotypes between healthy human individuals. Sequenced by immunoSEQ multiplex PCR; TCRdb stores in-frame clones only, minus some. Of fewer than 2.5 million clones in the sample, approximately 94% were seen once. The sample comprised naive CD4+ T cells from PBMCs. Documented subset: CD45RA+ positively selected. The source of these receptors is a man between 18 and 35 years old in good health. Some clones in this sample may be carry-over from other donors' samples.

DNA for the CDR3: TGTGCCAGCACCGGGATGGGGACCTGGGGCGGCTACACCTTC. This encodes CASTGMGTWGGYTF. The genes are TRBV7-9 and TRBJ1-2, with D possibly TRBD1 on 5 matching bases. V lost 7 bases and J lost 8, with 20 bases in between. This CDR3 region has 14 residues. The germline V gene has CDR1 SEHNR and CDR2 FQNEAQ (reference sequence).

This clone appeared once. This sequence joins TRBV2 and TRBJ1-2; tentative D call: TRBD1 (5 bases). Deletions cut 5 bases from V and 1 base from J, with 14 bases between. This CDR3 comprises 15 residues. CDR1 is SNHLY, CDR2 FYNNEI, per germline. Written as DNA, the CDR3 is TGTGCCAGCAGTAGGGACGGCACCCATAACTATGGCTACACCTTC. Its protein is CASSRDGTHNYGYTF.

The V and J genes are TRBV27 and TRBJ2-1, with D uncertain. V lost 3 bases to trimming and J lost 0 bases, with 9 bases between them. The CDR3 runs to 15 residues. Germline values: CDR1 MNHEY, CDR2 SMNVEV (reference sequence). The CDR3 DNA follows: TGTGCCAGCAGTTTCCCGGGCCTCTCCTACAATGAGCAGTTCTTC. Residues: CASSFPGLSYNEQFF.

V gene TRBV2 combines with J gene TRBJ2-7, with a possible D match to TRBD1 (6 bases). Per germline, CDR1 SNHLY and CDR2 FYNNEI. V was shortened by 8 bases and J by 0 bases, with 11 bases between the two germline ends. There are 13 residues in the CDR3. For the CDR3, the DNA is TGTGCCAGCCGACGACAGGCCTCCTACGAGCAGTACTTC. It encodes CASRRQASYEQYF.

V is TRBV29-1 and J is TRBJ2-5; TRBD1 or TRBD2 may be the D gene (7 bases each). Germline V CDR1 and CDR2: SQVTM, ANQGSEA. V lost 3 bases, J lost 4 bases, and 15 bases lay in between. CDR3 length: 14 amino acids. The DNA of the CDR3 is TGCAGCGTTGATAGGCAGGGGGGGGGAGAGACCCAGTACTTC. As protein: CSVDRQGGGETQYF.

The chain has TRBV29-1 and TRBJ1-2; D possibly corresponds to TRBD1 (5 bases). V dropped 2 bases and J dropped 0 bases, with 10 bases sitting between them. CDR3 size: 14 residues. Germline assignment: CDR1 SQVTM and CDR2 ANQGSEA. The CDR3 region is CSVEPKQANYGYTF. The CDR3 DNA reads TGCAGCGTTGAACCCAAACAGGCTAACTATGGCTACACCTTC. Full variable domain (outside the CDR3, taken from reference TRBV29-1 and TRBJ1-2): SAVISQKPSRDICQRGTSLTIQCQVDSQVTMMFWYRQQPGQSLTLIATANQGSEATYESGFVIDKFPISRPNLTFSTLTVSNMSPEDSSIYLCSVEPKQANYGYTFGSGTRLTVV.

The chain couples TRBV11-3 to TRBJ2-1; 7 bases are a match to TRBD2. Germline trimming cut 5 bases from V and 7 bases from J; bases unmatched to any gene: 5. Germline assignment: CDR1 SGHNT and CDR2 YENEEA. The CDR3 consists of 13 residues. DNA for the CDR3: TGTGCCAGCAGCAACTTAGCGGGTAATGAGCAGTTCTTC. It codes for CASSNLAGNEQFF.

The rearrangement uses TRBV28 and TRBJ1-2, with 9 positions matching TRBD1. The CDR3 extends over 15 amino acids. Germline V CDR1 and CDR2: MDHEN, SYDVKM. The J segment lost 0 bases and the V segment lost 3 bases, leaving 2 bases of the junction unmatched. This CDR3 reads CASSFWDRANYGYTF. The CDR3 DNA sequence: TGTGCCAGCAGTTTTTGGGACAGGGCTAACTATGGCTACACCTTC.

This sequence joins TRBV29-1 and TRBJ2-5; 7 bases fit TRBD1. V trimming: 4 bases; J trimming: 5 bases; junction bases outside the gene matches: 13. Germline CDR1 SQVTM, CDR2 ANQGSEA. The CDR3 runs 15 residues. The CDR3 sequence: CSVAGTQGIRETQYF. The CDR3 coding sequence is TGCAGCGTTGCAGGCACACAGGGGATTCGCGAGACCCAGTACTTC.

This chain joins TRBV28 and TRBJ1-2; D might be TRBD1 (5 bases). CDR1 and CDR2 (germline): MDHEN, SYDVKM. The CDR3 sequence is 14 residues long. Between the trimmed V and J ends, which lost 3 bases and 4 bases, there was a span of 12 bases. CDR3 coding DNA: TGTGCCAGCAGTTTTCCCAGGGCCCCCTATGGCTACACCTTC. Its protein is CASSFPRAPYGYTF.